The 17 T cell receptor beta chains below were found in one sample sequenced in a study of human T cells and chemical hapten exposure. Time point specified: patch test 3, about 24 weeks after DPC sensitization. Treatment: therapeutic diphenylcyclopropenone sensitization with weekly scalp DPC. TCRdb redid the calling of the RACE reads with MiXCR, one entry per CDR3 protein. The profile covers over 80,000 distinct CDR3 sequences, with roughly 10% appearing a single time and approximately 1.1% taken by the ten largest. This sample comprised whole blood, obtained in connection with sensitization to the hapten diphenylcyclopropenone (DPC). Every receptor here comes from a woman in her twenties or thirties with alopecia areata. Some clones in this sample may be carry-over from other donors' samples.

This clonotype was counted ten times or more. This chain joins TRBV28 and TRBJ2-1; 10 nucleotides line up with TRBD2. V shed 5 bases, J shed 7 bases, and the junction held 5 bases outside the gene matches. The CDR3 has 14 amino acids. CDR1 is MDHEN and CDR2 is SYDVKM in the germline V gene. The CDR3 loop is CASSTSGMRNEQFF. The CDR3 region has the DNA TGTGCCAGCAGTACTAGCGGGATGAGGAATGAGCAGTTCTTC.

Details on this clonotype: A much larger clone differs from this one at a single base, so this may be a read error. The chain carries TRBV6-5 and TRBJ2-1; D remains unclear. Germline V lookup: CDR1 MNHEY, CDR2 SVGAGI. The V gene lost 4 bases and the J gene lost 5 bases, with 3 bases spanning the gap. This CDR3 is 11 amino acids long. Written as DNA, the CDR3 is TGTGCCAGCAGTTTTAACAATGAGCAGTTCTTC. This sequence encodes CASSFNNEQFF.

This clonotype was seen ten or more times. The V call is TRBV7-6, the J call TRBJ1-2; D is undetermined. The germline CDR1 and CDR2 sequences are SGHVS and FNYEAQ. The CDR3 is 16 residues long. Trimming shortened V by 0 bases and J by 0 bases, and 11 bases separated the two germline ends. This chain's CDR3 is CASSLARAGANYGYTF. The CDR3 DNA sequence: TGTGCCAGCAGCTTAGCGCGGGCAGGCGCTAACTATGGCTACACCTTC.

V and J are TRBV28 and TRBJ1-4; D gene ambiguous. This CDR3 has 16 residues. The V gene's germline CDR1 is MDHEN and CDR2 SYDVKM. Trimming stripped 3 bases from V and 6 bases from J, with 17 bases between. This CDR3 is CASSFIGIQSDEKLFF. The CDR3, as DNA: TGTGCCAGCAGTTTTATAGGGATTCAGTCGGATGAAAAACTGTTTTTT.

In its sample, this clonotype was seen many times. This rearrangement joins TRBV21-1 to TRBJ2-7; TRBD1, the table's D call, was not compared with the DNA. TRBV21-1 is listed as a pseudogene. The CDR3 runs to 12 residues. Here the CDR3 DNA reads TGTGCCAGCAGCAAAGGCCGGGACGAGCAGTACGTC. Residues: CASSKGRDEQYV.

The chain recombines TRBV28 with TRBJ1-6; TRBD1 aligns across 7 bases. Germline assignment: CDR1 MDHEN and CDR2 SYDVKM. V dropped 6 bases and J dropped 9; count of bases not matched to a gene: 11. The CDR3 runs 15 residues. CDR3: CASRSRDRESSPLHF. As DNA, the CDR3 is TGTGCCAGCAGGAGCCGGGACAGAGAAAGTTCACCCCTCCACTTT.

This clonotype was seen many times. The chain combines TRBV28 with TRBJ1-5, with 10 bases matching TRBD1. Germline trimming cut 3 bases from V and 7 bases from J; bases unmatched to any gene: 3. Per the germline V gene, CDR1 is MDHEN and CDR2 is SYDVKM. The CDR3 is made up of 14 amino acids. The CDR3 DNA reads as TGTGCCAGCAGTTTGGGACAGGGGAGGCAGCCCCAGCATTTT. As protein: CASSLGQGRQPQHF.

The chain uses TRBV11-2 and TRBJ2-7; maybe TRBD1 (6 bases). Per germline, CDR1 SGHAT and CDR2 FQNNGV. This CDR3 region has 14 residues. Trimming pared 5 bases from V and 6 bases from J, leaving 17 bases between. The CDR3 DNA reads as TGTGCCAGCAGCCACACAGGGTCCCGGGCCGAGCAGTACTTC. This encodes CASSHTGSRAEQYF.

This clonotype was recorded a few times. CDR3: CASSYSLSGGPATQYF. The CDR3 DNA follows: TGTGCCAGCAGTTACTCTCTTTCGGGAGGGCCGGCCACGCAGTATTTT. The V and J genes are TRBV6-5 and TRBJ2-3; TRBD2 matches 8 bases. V trimming: 0 bases; J trimming: 9 bases; junction bases outside the gene matches: 11. Germline V CDR1 and CDR2: MNHEY, SVGAGI. CDR3 size: 16 residues.

As regards this clonotype: A much bigger clone sits one base away, suggesting this may be a read error. The chain carries TRBV27 and TRBJ2-7, with TRBD2 as a possible D gene (6 bases). The CDR3 loop spans 15 amino acids. The germline gives CDR1 MNHEY, CDR2 SMNVEV (reference sequence). Trimming pared 0 bases from V and 0 bases from J, leaving 9 bases between. CDR3 residues: CASSLSSGSSYEQYF. Written as DNA, the CDR3 is TGTGCCAGCAGTTTATCTAGCGGAAGCTCCTACGAGCAGTACTTC.

This clonotype was detected only a few times. The chain uses TRBV10-3 and TRBJ2-7, with D perhaps being TRBD1 or TRBD2 (5 bases each). The germline V gene encodes CDR1 ENHRY and CDR2 SYGVKD. V shed 6 bases and J shed 4 bases, with 19 bases lying between them. The CDR3 extends over 15 amino acids. Here the CDR3 DNA reads TGTGCCATCAGCCCGTCAAGGGGAGCTCCTTACGAGCAGTACTTC. Translating gives CAISPSRGAPYEQYF.

This clonotype was found a few times. This chain uses TRBV10-2 with TRBJ2-3, with 7 bases matching TRBD2. Germline V gene lookup returns CDR1 WSHSY and CDR2 SAAADI. J was trimmed by 4 bases and V by 6 bases; bases with no gene match: 4. The CDR3 is made up of 13 amino acids. The CDR3 nucleotides are TGCGCCAGCAGACCAGCGGGGCCAGATACGCAGTATTTT. It translates to CASRPAGPDTQYF.

This clonotype was detected ten times or more. CDR3 sequence: CASSRDRGYNEQFF. The CDR3 DNA is TGTGCCAGCTCACGGGACAGGGGTTACAATGAGCAGTTCTTC. The chain uses TRBV18 and TRBJ2-1; 10 nucleotides match TRBD1. CDR3 size: 14 residues. J gave up 4 bases and V 4 bases, and 1 base lay outside the gene matches. Germline V gene data show CDR1 as KGHSH and CDR2 as LQKENI.

CDR3 nucleotides: TGTGCCAGCAGTCCCACTCTAGCGGGAGGGTTGTATTCAACAGATACGCAGTATTTT. Translating gives CASSPTLAGGLYSTDTQYF. The gene calls are TRBV28 and TRBJ2-3, with 12 bases identical to TRBD2. The trim removed 5 bases at V and 3 bases at J, leaving 15 bases unmatched. Per germline, CDR1 MDHEN and CDR2 SYDVKM. The length of the CDR3 is 19 residues.

The chain carries TRBV11-2 and TRBJ2-1; D is uncertain. This CDR3 spans 12 amino acids. Germline-derived CDR1 and CDR2 are SGHAT and FQNNGV. Trimming removed 2 bases at V and 8 bases at J, with 7 bases between. CDR3 nucleotide sequence: TGTGCCAGCAGCTTATTATTCTATGAGCAGTTCTTC. Translated, it gives CASSLLFYEQFF. The variable domain in full, completed from reference TRBV11-2 and TRBJ2-1, reads EAGVAQSPRYKIIEKRQSVAFWCNPISGHATLYWYQQILGQGPKLLIQFQNNGVVDDSQLPKDRFSAERLKGVDSTLKIQPAKLEDSAVYLCASSLLFYEQFFGPGTRLTVL.

This clonotype was recorded many times. CDR3 in DNA: TGTGCCAGCAGTGAAGTGTGGGATCAGCCCCAGCATTTT. Protein product: CASSEVWDQPQHF. This chain joins TRBV6-1 and TRBJ1-5, with D hard to call. The CDR3 runs 13 residues. From germline, CDR1 is MNHNS and CDR2 SASEGT. Between the trimmed V and J ends, which lost 1 base and 5 bases, there was a span of 6 bases.

This clonotype was seen at least ten times. The chain employs TRBV3-1 and TRBJ2-1; tentatively, D is TRBD2 (5 bases). The V end lost 3 bases, the J end lost 4 bases, and 7 bases lay between the germline ends. Germline lookup yields CDR1 LGHDT and CDR2 YNNKEL (reference sequence). The CDR3 is 13 amino acids. CDR3 sequence reads: CASSQSGYNEQFF. The CDR3 DNA sequence: TGTGCCAGCAGCCAGTCGGGATACAATGAGCAGTTCTTC.